This record concerns one T cell receptor beta chain sequence. The antigen is unknown. These data are taken from a study of post-analysis software for immune sequencing data. Deletions cut 3 bases from V and 10 bases from J, with 10 bases between. The CDR3 runs to 11 residues. Regarding the study as a whole: In patients, TRBV5-6, TRBV5-1 and TRBV20-1 belonged to roughly 5 TRBV segments found more frequently than in controls. Normalized Chao1 diversity was significantly lower in multiple sclerosis patients than in controls.

Carried by the TCR beta cDNA libraries were unique molecular identifiers. TCRdb itself ran the PCR reads through MiXCR, one entry per CDR3 protein. The sample lists a few hundred thousand distinct CDR3 sequences, over 35% occurring once. V and J are TRBV12-3 or TRBV12-4 and TRBJ2-7, with unresolved D. This clonotype was sampled from a girl aged 10 to 17 with multiple sclerosis. The sample comprised blood. In DNA, the CDR3 is TGTGCCAGCAGTTTGAGGCTCGCCCAGTACTTC. Its protein is CASSLRLAQYF.